This T cell receptor beta chain was found in a study of shared clonotypes between healthy human individuals. This CDR3 spans 19 amino acids. The germline V and J ends were trimmed by 0 bases and 5 bases, with 21 bases remaining between them. The germline gives CDR1 SGDLS, CDR2 YYNGEE. As handled by the study authors: Junction-only sequences without quality scores came from ImmunoSEQ, so filtering differed. Generated by immunoSEQ multiplex PCR, the TCRdb table keeps only in-frame clones and is missing some. The V and J calls and clone size were taken over from that table, and D and trimming were inferred from the DNA. The table includes approximately 650,000 clones, nearly 97% detected once. Selected positively for CCR7 and CD45RO-negative, naive CD8 cells excluded terminally differentiated effector memory CD45RA+ cells.

The chain uses TRBV9 and TRBJ1-6; tentative D call: TRBD1 (6 bases). The TCR originated in a woman aged 30 to 39 in good health. Sequencing was performed on naive CD8+ T cells sorted from blood. The CDR3 coding sequence is TGTGCCAGCAGCGTAGCTGATATATTGGGGGCAGGTCATAATTCACCCCTCCACTTT. This encodes CASSVADILGAGHNSPLHF.